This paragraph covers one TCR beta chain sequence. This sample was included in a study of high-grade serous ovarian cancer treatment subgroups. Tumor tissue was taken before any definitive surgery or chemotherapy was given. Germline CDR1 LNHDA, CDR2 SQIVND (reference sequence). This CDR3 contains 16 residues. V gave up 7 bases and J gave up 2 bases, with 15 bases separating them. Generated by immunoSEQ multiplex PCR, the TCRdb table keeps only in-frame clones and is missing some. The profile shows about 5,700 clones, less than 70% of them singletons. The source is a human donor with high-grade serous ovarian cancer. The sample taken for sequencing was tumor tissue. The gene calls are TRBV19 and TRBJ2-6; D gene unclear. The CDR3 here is CASTPKRPTGANVLTF. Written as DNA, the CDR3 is TGTGCCAGTACCCCGAAGCGCCCAACTGGGGCCAACGTCCTGACTTTC.